This T cell receptor (beta chain) was captured in a study of T cell repertoires in cytomegalovirus infection. TCRdb ran MiXCR on the reads and lists one entry per CDR3 protein. The profile shows about 770,000 distinct CDR3 sequences, 25% to 35% of them singletons. The CDR3 covers 14 residues. Germline V lookup: CDR1 MNHNS, CDR2 SASEGT. Trimming removed 7 bases at V and 0 bases at J, with 12 bases between. A word on this clonotype: Its target is unknown.

The TCR sequence derives from a human donor in good health (CMV status not recorded). Some clones in this sample may be carry-over from other donors' samples. The rearrangement uses TRBV6-1 and TRBJ1-1; D uncertain. The material was cultured CD8+ T cells from PBMCs, obtained from culture after CMV antigen stimulation. CDR3 in DNA: TGTGCCAGCACCCTACGGGTCTTGAACACTGAAGCTTTCTTT. Amino acids: CASTLRVLNTEAFF.